These 26 T cell receptor beta chains originate from one sample sequenced in a study of response to subunit inactivated influenza vaccine. TCRdb reprocessed the RT-PCR reads with MiXCR, giving one entry per CDR3 protein. The table includes 300,000 to 350,000 distinct CDR3 sequences, approximately 21% detected once. Sequenced here: PBMCs from blood, sampled about 20 months after vaccination. Receptor source: a man in his fifties or sixties who received an inactivated influenza vaccine.

The chain uses TRBV9 and TRBJ2-2; D call uncertain. This CDR3 has 12 residues. Looked up from germline, CDR1 is SGDLS and CDR2 is YYNGEE. Trimming pared 7 bases from V and 4 bases from J, leaving 8 bases between. CDR3 nucleotides: TGTGCCAGCCGCCAAAGCACCGGGGAGCTGTTTTTT. Translating it yields CASRQSTGELFF. Filled out from reference TRBV9 and TRBJ2-2, the complete variable domain reads DSGVTQTPKHLITATGQRVTLRCSPRSGDLSVYWYQQSLDQGLQFLIQYYNGEERAKGNILERFSAQQFPDLHSELNLSSLELGDSALYFCASRQSTGELFFGEGSRLTVL.

The table lists this clonotype with many counts. The chain recombines TRBV6-2 or TRBV6-3 with TRBJ1-5; the D is unclear. V lost 6 bases to trimming and J lost 0 bases, with 12 bases between them. CDR3 length: 15 residues. Germline lookup yields CDR1 MNHEY and CDR2 SVGEGT. Written as DNA, the CDR3 is TGTGCCAGCAGCCAGGTCGGACTTAGCAATCAGCCCCAGCATTTT. It encodes CASSQVGLSNQPQHF.

This clonotype was seen only a few times. The chain recombines TRBV12-3 or TRBV12-4 with TRBJ2-5; D is ambiguous. Trimming shortened V by 5 bases and J by 0 bases, and 1 base separated the two germline ends. This CDR3 has 11 amino acids. CDR3 amino acids: CASSHQETQYF. The CDR3 bases are TGTGCCAGCAGTCACCAAGAGACCCAGTACTTC.

This chain joins TRBV12-3 or TRBV12-4 and TRBJ2-1; D is undetermined. This CDR3 has 16 residues. V was cut by 6 bases and J by 0 bases, with 15 bases left in between. The CDR3 DNA follows: TGTGCCAGCAGGGGTACAAGAGCGAGCTCCTACAATGAGCAGTTCTTC. Residues: CASRGTRASSYNEQFF.

This chain joins TRBV16 and TRBJ2-3; no clear D. The V end lost 0 bases, the J end lost 2 bases, and 6 bases lay between the germline ends. This CDR3 is 14 amino acids long. Germline CDR1 KGHSY, CDR2 FQNENV. CDR3 in amino acids: CASSQSRPTDTQYF. CDR3 sequence (DNA): TGTGCCAGCAGCCAATCCCGCCCCACAGATACGCAGTATTTT.

In DNA, the CDR3 is TGTGCCACCCGGACGTACATGAACACTGAAGCTTTCTTT. Protein product: CATRTYMNTEAFF. The rearrangement uses TRBV6-2 or TRBV6-3 and TRBJ1-1, with D hard to call. V lost 10 bases, J lost 0 bases, and 12 bases lay in between. Germline V CDR1 and CDR2: MNHEY, SVGEGT. CDR3 size: 13 residues.

This clonotype was observed a few times. The chain uses TRBV5-5 and TRBJ1-2; D is undetermined. This CDR3 has 15 residues. Germline V lookup: CDR1 SGHKS, CDR2 YYEKEE (reference sequence). The ends were cut back, 1 base at V and 5 bases at J, with 15 bases in the middle. The CDR3 DNA reads TGTGCCAGCAGCTTGAGGGCCGTGAGCGGTTATGGCTACACCTTC. It yields the protein CASSLRAVSGYGYTF.

This clonotype has a single count. This chain joins TRBV2 and TRBJ2-3; D remains ambiguous. The CDR3 loop spans 13 amino acids. Germline V gene sequence: CDR1 SNHLY, CDR2 FYNNEI. The V gene lost 3 bases and the J gene lost 7 bases, with 11 bases spanning the gap. CDR3 DNA sequence: TGTGCCAGCAGTGACACCCTGCAGTATACGCAGTATTTT. Translating gives CASSDTLQYTQYF.

This chain joins TRBV5-1 and TRBJ1-1, with 7 bases matching TRBD1. Looked up from germline, CDR1 is SGHRS and CDR2 is YFSETQ. Trimming took 2 bases from V and 6 from J; bases not matched to a gene: 4. The CDR3 runs to 13 residues. For the CDR3, the DNA is TGCGCCAGCAGCTTTACAGGGGCCCCTGAAGCTTTCTTT. Protein product: CASSFTGAPEAFF. The full variable domain, completed using reference TRBV5-1 and TRBJ1-1, is KAGVTQTPRYLIKTRGQQVTLSCSPISGHRSVSWYQQTPGQGLQFLFEYFSETQRNKGNFPGRFSGRQFSNSRSEMNVSTLELGDSALYLCASSFTGAPEAFFGQGTRLTVV.

This clonotype was picked up many times. This chain joins TRBV4-1 and TRBJ1-3; 7 nucleotides agree with TRBD1. CDR1 MGHRA and CDR2 YSYEKL come from the germline V gene. The V gene end was trimmed by 6 bases and the J gene end by 4 bases; junction bases not matched to a gene: 15. The CDR3 contains 17 residues. The CDR3 coding sequence is TGCGCCAGCAGTCTTACAGGGGTCCTCTCTCTAGGAAACACCATATATTTT. Protein sequence: CASSLTGVLSLGNTIYF.

This clonotype was detected only a few times. The rearrangement uses TRBV11-2 and TRBJ2-7; 9 bases line up with TRBD2. With 5 bases clipped from V and 7 bases from J, the junction kept 12 bases outside the gene matches. This CDR3 has 15 residues. CDR1 is SGHAT, CDR2 FQNNGV, per germline. The CDR3 sequence: CASSPRLAGMGEQYF. The CDR3 DNA follows: TGTGCCAGCAGCCCACGCCTAGCGGGAATGGGAGAGCAGTACTTC.

The rearrangement uses TRBV10-3 and TRBJ2-5; 14 nucleotides agree with TRBD2. V lost 6 bases and J lost 5; bases outside the gene matches: 5. There are 15 residues in the CDR3. Germline V CDR1 and CDR2: ENHRY, SYGVKD. The CDR3 here is CAISNRTSGRETQYF. The DNA for the CDR3 is TGTGCCATCAGCAACCGGACTAGCGGGAGGGAGACCCAGTACTTC.

The V and J genes are TRBV7-9 and TRBJ2-7, with TRBD1 matching 8 bases. The germline V gene has CDR1 SEHNR and CDR2 FQNEAQ (reference sequence). This CDR3 is 12 amino acids long. Trimming cost V 2 bases and J 12 bases; bases outside gene matches: 6. CDR3 sequence: CASSLNWDRWYF. CDR3 DNA sequence: TGTGCCAGCAGCTTAAACTGGGACAGGTGGTACTTC.

The chain employs TRBV4-2 and TRBJ2-7, with a tentative D call TRBD1 (6 bases). The germline CDR1 and CDR2 sequences are LGHNA and YNFKEQ. V was clipped by 6 bases and J by 4 bases, with 22 bases between them. The CDR3 contains 16 residues. In DNA form, the CDR3 reads TGTGCCAGCAGACAGGAAGCAGGGGCCGGCGGATACGAGCAGTACTTC. Residues: CASRQEAGAGGYEQYF.

The chain recombines TRBV9 with TRBJ2-1; 8 bases match TRBD2. The CDR3 has 15 residues. With 6 bases clipped from V and 2 bases from J, the junction kept 7 bases outside the gene matches. Germline-derived CDR1 and CDR2 are SGDLS and YYNGEE. The CDR3 DNA reads as TGTGCCAGCAAAAACGGGACTAGTCCCTACAATGAGCAGTTCTTC. Translation gives CASKNGTSPYNEQFF. Complete variable domain (other parts from reference TRBV9 and TRBJ2-1): DSGVTQTPKHLITATGQRVTLRCSPRSGDLSVYWYQQSLDQGLQFLIQYYNGEERAKGNILERFSAQQFPDLHSELNLSSLELGDSALYFCASKNGTSPYNEQFFGPGTRLTVL.

This clonotype was counted between two and nine times. The chain employs TRBV10-3 and TRBJ1-1; perhaps TRBD1 as D (6 bases). Trimming shortened V by 8 bases and J by 7 bases, and 14 bases separated the two germline ends. The CDR3 extends over 12 amino acids. The germline V gene encodes CDR1 ENHRY and CDR2 SYGVKD. This CDR3 reads CAIGGWGLEAFF. The CDR3 DNA sequence: TGTGCCATCGGTGGATGGGGGCTTGAAGCTTTCTTT.

The rearrangement links TRBV5-6 to TRBJ2-2, with D possibly matching TRBD2 (6 bases). The CDR3 loop spans 16 amino acids. The germline gives CDR1 SGHDT, CDR2 YYEEEE. The V end lost 3 bases, the J end lost 5 bases, and 17 bases lay between the germline ends. This CDR3 is CASSSGRRGETGELFF. CDR3 sequence (DNA): TGTGCCAGCAGCTCTGGACGGCGCGGGGAGACCGGGGAGCTGTTTTTT. Full variable domain (rest looked up from reference TRBV5-6 and TRBJ2-2): DAGVTQSPTHLIKTRGQQVTLRCSPKSGHDTVSWYQQALGQGPQFIFQYYEEEERQRGNFPDRFSGHQFPNYSSELNVNALLLGDSALYLCASSSGRRGETGELFFGEGSRLTVL.

The rearrangement links TRBV6-5 to TRBJ2-3, with TRBD2 matching 8 bases. Germline trimming cut 4 bases from V and 5 bases from J; bases unmatched to any gene: 5. From germline, CDR1 is MNHEY and CDR2 SVGAGI. The CDR3 sequence is 14 residues long. Written as DNA, the CDR3 is TGTGCCAGCAGTTTTTCGGGAGGGGGAGATACGCAGTATTTT. It yields the protein CASSFSGGGDTQYF.

This clonotype was recorded a few times. The chain combines TRBV5-1 with TRBJ1-6, with unresolved D. This CDR3 comprises 12 residues. The germline CDR1 and CDR2 sequences are SGHRS and YFSETQ. V was pared by 0 bases and J by 6 bases, with 1 base between. The CDR3 sequence: CASSLANSPLHF. The CDR3, as DNA: TGCGCCAGCAGCTTGGCTAATTCACCCCTCCACTTT. Using reference TRBV5-1 and TRBJ1-6 for the parts outside the CDR3, the full variable domain is KAGVTQTPRYLIKTRGQQVTLSCSPISGHRSVSWYQQTPGQGLQFLFEYFSETQRNKGNFPGRFSGRQFSNSRSEMNVSTLELGDSALYLCASSLANSPLHFGNGTRLTVT.

The J gene is TRBJ2-7, the V gene TRBV4-3; D possibly corresponds to TRBD2 (5 bases). From germline, CDR1 is LGHNA and CDR2 YSLEER. This CDR3 is 14 amino acids long. V was trimmed by 3 bases and J by 1 base, leaving 10 bases between them. CDR3 sequence: CASSQDWSSYEQYF. CDR3 sequence (DNA): TGCGCCAGCAGCCAGGACTGGTCTTCCTACGAGCAGTACTTC.

This clonotype occurred many times. In DNA form, the CDR3 reads TGTGCCAGCAGGGGCCAGCGAGATACCGGGGAGCTGTTTTTT. Protein product: CASRGQRDTGELFF. The chain carries TRBV28 and TRBJ2-2; D not resolved. The CDR3 totals 14 residues. V dropped 6 bases and J dropped 5 bases, with 13 bases sitting between them. The V gene's germline CDR1 is MDHEN and CDR2 SYDVKM.

The J gene is TRBJ2-3, the V gene TRBV7-2; D is undetermined. Trimming stripped 5 bases from V and 9 bases from J, with 9 bases between. Germline CDR1 is SGHTA and CDR2 is FQGNSA. The CDR3 consists of 11 residues. The CDR3, as DNA: TGTGCCAGCAGCCAGTCCTCCACGCAGTATTTT. Amino acids: CASSQSSTQYF.

This chain links TRBV4-3 with TRBJ2-5, with 11 bases aligning to TRBD2. In germline, CDR1 is LGHNA, CDR2 YSLEER. Germline trimming cut 2 bases from V and 4 bases from J; bases unmatched to any gene: 12. CDR3 length: 18 residues. CDR3 DNA sequence: TGCGCCAGCAGCCAAAACCTAGCGGGAGGAACCCGGATAGAGACCCAGTACTTC. Protein sequence: CASSQNLAGGTRIETQYF.

This clonotype came up a few times. This chain links TRBV2 with TRBJ2-3; D may match TRBD1 or TRBD2 (5 bases each). The CDR3 covers 14 residues. V lost 7 bases to trimming and J lost 3 bases, with 14 bases between them. The V gene's germline CDR1 is SNHLY and CDR2 FYNNEI. The CDR3 bases are TGTGCCAGCACCGGGGCGTCGGGGACAGATACGCAGTATTTT. Residues: CASTGASGTDTQYF.

There are many counts of this clonotype. The chain couples TRBV20-1 to TRBJ1-6, with 7 bases fitting TRBD1. Trimming cost V 4 bases and J 6 bases; bases outside gene matches: 6. Germline CDR1 reads DFQATT; CDR2 reads SNEGSKA (reference sequence). The CDR3 totals 14 residues. The CDR3 nucleotides are TGCAGTGCTAAGCGGACAGGCGTTAATTCACCCCTCCACTTT. It yields the protein CSAKRTGVNSPLHF.

The sample holds a few counts of this clonotype. This rearrangement joins TRBV24-1 to TRBJ2-3, with TRBD2 identical over 9 bases. The CDR3 runs 17 residues. Germline CDR1 KGHDR, CDR2 SFDVKD. Trimming removed 4 bases from V and 6 bases from J; junction bases left unmatched: 13. CDR3 residues: CATSDPPGGGAMDTQYF. The CDR3 bases are TGTGCCACCAGTGACCCACCTGGCGGGGGGGCTATGGATACGCAGTATTTT.